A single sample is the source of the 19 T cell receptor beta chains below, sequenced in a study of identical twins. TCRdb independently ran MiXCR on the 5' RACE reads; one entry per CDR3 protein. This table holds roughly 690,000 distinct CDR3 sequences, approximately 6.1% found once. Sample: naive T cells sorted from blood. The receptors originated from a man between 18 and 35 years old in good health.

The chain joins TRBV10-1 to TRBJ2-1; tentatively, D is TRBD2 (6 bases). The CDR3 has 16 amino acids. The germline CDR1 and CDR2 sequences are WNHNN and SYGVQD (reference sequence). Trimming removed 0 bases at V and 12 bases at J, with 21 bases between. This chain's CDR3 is CASSESGGERLVSQFF. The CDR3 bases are TGCGCCAGCAGTGAGTCAGGCGGGGAGCGGCTCGTTTCGCAGTTCTTC.

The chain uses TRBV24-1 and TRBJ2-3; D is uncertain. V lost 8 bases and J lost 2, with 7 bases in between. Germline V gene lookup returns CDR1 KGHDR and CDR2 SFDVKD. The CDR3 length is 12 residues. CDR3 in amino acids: CATKSHTDTQYF. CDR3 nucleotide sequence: TGTGCCACCAAGTCACACACAGATACGCAGTATTTT.

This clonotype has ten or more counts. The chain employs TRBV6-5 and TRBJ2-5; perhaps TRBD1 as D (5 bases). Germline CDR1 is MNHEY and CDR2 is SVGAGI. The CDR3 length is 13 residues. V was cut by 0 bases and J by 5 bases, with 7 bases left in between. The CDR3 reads CASSYSWGETQYF. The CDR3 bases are TGTGCCAGCAGTTACTCGTGGGGCGAGACCCAGTACTTC.

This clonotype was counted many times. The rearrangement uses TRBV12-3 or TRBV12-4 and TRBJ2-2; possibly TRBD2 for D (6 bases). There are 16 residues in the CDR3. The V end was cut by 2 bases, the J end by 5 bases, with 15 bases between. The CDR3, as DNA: TGTGCCAGCAGTTTACCCACGGGGGTACGAACCGGGGAGCTGTTTTTT. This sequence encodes CASSLPTGVRTGELFF.

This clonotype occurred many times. Here the CDR3 DNA reads TGTGCCAGCAGTTTAGGTGGACAGGGTATTGCACAGCCCCAGCATTTT. Translating it yields CASSLGGQGIAQPQHF. V gene TRBV27 combines with J gene TRBJ1-5, with 8 nucleotides matching TRBD1. Unmatched junction bases numbered 10, after V lost 2 bases and J lost 7 bases. CDR3 length: 16 amino acids. CDR1 and CDR2 (germline): MNHEY, SMNVEV (reference sequence).

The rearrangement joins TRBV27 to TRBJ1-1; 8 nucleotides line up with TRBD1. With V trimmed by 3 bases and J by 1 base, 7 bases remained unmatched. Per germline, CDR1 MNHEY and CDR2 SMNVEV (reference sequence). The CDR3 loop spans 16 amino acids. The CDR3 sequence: CASSLWGQVPNTEAFF. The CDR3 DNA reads TGTGCCAGCAGTTTGTGGGGACAGGTGCCGAACACTGAAGCTTTCTTT.

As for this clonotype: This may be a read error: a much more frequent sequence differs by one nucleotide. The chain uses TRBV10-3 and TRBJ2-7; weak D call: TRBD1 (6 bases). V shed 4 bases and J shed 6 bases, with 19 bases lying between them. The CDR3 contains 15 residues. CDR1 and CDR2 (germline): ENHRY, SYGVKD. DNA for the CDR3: TGTGCCATCAGTGTGGTCCCCGGACAGCACTGCGAGCAGTACTTC. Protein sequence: CAISVVPGQHCEQYF.

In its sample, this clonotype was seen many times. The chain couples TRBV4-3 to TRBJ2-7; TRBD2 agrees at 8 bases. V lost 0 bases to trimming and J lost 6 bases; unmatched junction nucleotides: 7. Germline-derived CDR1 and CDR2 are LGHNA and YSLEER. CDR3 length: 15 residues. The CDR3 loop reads CASSQDLGAGAEQYF. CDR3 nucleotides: TGCGCCAGCAGCCAAGATTTGGGAGCGGGAGCCGAGCAGTACTTC.

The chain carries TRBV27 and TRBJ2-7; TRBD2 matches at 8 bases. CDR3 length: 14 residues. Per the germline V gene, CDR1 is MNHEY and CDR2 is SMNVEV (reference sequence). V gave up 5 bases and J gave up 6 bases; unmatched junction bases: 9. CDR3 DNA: TGTGCCAGCAGTCCTGCGGGGGGTGGGGTCGAGCAGTACTTC. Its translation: CASSPAGGGVEQYF.

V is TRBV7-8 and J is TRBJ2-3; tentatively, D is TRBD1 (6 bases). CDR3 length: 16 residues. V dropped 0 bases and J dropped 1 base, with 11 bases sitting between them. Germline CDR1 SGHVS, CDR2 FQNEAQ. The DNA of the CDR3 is TGTGCCAGCAGCTTAGCGCGCAGGGGCCGCACAGATACGCAGTATTTT. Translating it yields CASSLARRGRTDTQYF.

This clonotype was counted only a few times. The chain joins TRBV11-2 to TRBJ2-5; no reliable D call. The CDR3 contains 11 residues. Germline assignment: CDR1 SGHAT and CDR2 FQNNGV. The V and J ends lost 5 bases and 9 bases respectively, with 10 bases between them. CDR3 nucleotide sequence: TGTGCCAGCAGCCAGCTTTTTCCCCAGTACTTC. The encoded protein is CASSQLFPQYF.

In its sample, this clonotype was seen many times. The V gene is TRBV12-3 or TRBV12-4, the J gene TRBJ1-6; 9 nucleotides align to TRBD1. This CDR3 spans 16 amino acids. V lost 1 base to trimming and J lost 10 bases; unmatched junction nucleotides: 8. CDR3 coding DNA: TGTGCCAGCAGTTTAGGCGGGGGACAGGGTACGTCACCCCTCCACTTT. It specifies CASSLGGGQGTSPLHF.

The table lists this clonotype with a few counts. Here the CDR3 reads CASSLSAGSPETQYF. The CDR3 nucleotides read TGTGCCAGCAGCTTGTCAGCGGGGTCTCCAGAGACCCAGTACTTC. The chain combines TRBV5-5 with TRBJ2-5, with TRBD2 matching 7 bases. CDR1 and CDR2 (germline): SGHKS, YYEKEE (reference sequence). The ends lost 1 base at V and 4 bases at J; junction bases unmatched: 7. The CDR3 has 15 amino acids.

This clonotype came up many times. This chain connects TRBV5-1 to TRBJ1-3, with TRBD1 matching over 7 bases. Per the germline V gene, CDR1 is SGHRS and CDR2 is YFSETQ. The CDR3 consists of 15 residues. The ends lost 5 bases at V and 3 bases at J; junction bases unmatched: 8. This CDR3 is CASREGQRNGNTIYF. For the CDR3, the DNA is TGCGCCAGCAGGGAGGGACAGCGTAATGGAAACACCATATATTTT.

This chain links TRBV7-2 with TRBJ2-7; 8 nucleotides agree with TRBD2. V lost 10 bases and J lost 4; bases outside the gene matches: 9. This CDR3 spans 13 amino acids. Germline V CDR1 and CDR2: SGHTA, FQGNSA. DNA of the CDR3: TGTGCCACGGTCGGCGGGGGGCTTTACGAGCAGTACTTC. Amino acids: CATVGGGLYEQYF.

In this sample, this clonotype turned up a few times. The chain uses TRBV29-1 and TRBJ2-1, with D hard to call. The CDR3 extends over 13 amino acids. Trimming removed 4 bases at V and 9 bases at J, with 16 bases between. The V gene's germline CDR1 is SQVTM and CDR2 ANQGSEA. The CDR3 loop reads CSVGEAGYGEQFF. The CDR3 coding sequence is TGCAGCGTTGGTGAAGCTGGTTACGGTGAGCAGTTCTTC.

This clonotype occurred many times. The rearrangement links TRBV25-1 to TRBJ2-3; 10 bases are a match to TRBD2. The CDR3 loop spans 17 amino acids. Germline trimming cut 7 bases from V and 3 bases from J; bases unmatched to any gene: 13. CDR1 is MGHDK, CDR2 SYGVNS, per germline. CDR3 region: CASTPGTSDPSTDTQYF. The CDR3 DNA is TGTGCCAGCACCCCCGGGACTAGCGACCCTTCGACAGATACGCAGTATTTT.

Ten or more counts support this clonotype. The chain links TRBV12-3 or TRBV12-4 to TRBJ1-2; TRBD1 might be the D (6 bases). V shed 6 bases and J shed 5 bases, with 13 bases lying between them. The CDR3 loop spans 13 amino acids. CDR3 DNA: TGTGCCAGCAGGCCAGGGCAGGGGTATGGCTACACCTTC. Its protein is CASRPGQGYGYTF.

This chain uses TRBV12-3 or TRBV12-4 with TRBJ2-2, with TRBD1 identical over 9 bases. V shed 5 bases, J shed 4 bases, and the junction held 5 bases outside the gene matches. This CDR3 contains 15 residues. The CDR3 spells CASSGQGTFTGELFF. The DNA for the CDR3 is TGTGCCAGCAGTGGACAGGGGACTTTCACCGGGGAGCTGTTTTTT.